This is a list of T cell receptor beta chains from one sample in a study of molecular identifiers for immune sequencing clone quantification. Using its own MiXCR run on the PCR reads, TCRdb lists one record per CDR3 protein. The sample records around 86,000 distinct CDR3 sequences, 15% to 20% being singletons. The specimen sequenced was naive CD8+ T cells from blood, with Jurkat cell RNA spiked in. The receptors shown here come from a human donor in good health. Some libraries in this study had Jurkat cell RNA spiked in. CDR3s include the opening cysteine and the closing phenylalanine or tryptophan. The order of the fields is CDR3 DNA, CDR3 protein, J gene, clone size, D gene, V gene. A D gene is named only where the DNA matches it firmly. The size of a clone is reported for some rows only, either as once, few or many, or as a class for expanded clones.

DNA: TGCGCCAGCAGCTTGGCCCAGTTTCCCTACGAGCAGTACTTC
CDR3: CASSLAQFPYEQYF
J: TRBJ2-7
size: .
D: .
V: TRBV5-1

DNA: TGTGCCAGCAGGAGACAGTTCTTC
CDR3: CASRRQFF
J: TRBJ2-1
size: many
D: .
V: TRBV21-1

DNA: TGTGCAAGCAGCGCGACAGGGGCCACCTATGAACAGTACTTC
CDR3: CASSATGATYEQYF
J: TRBJ2-7
size: few
D: TRBD1
V: TRBV12-3/TRBV12-4

DNA: TGTGCCAGCAGCTCGACACCTTCTAGCACAGATACGCAGTATTTT
CDR3: CASSSTPSSTDTQYF
J: TRBJ2-3
size: many
D: .
V: TRBV12-3/TRBV12-4

DNA: TGCGCCAGCAGCCCCTTCCCCACGGACAGGGGATCCGTGCAGTACTTC
CDR3: CASSPFPTDRGSVQYF
J: TRBJ2-7
size: .
D: TRBD1
V: TRBV12-3/TRBV12-4

DNA: TGTGCCAGCAGCTCCTTGCTGAATGAGCAGTTCTTC
CDR3: CASSSLLNEQFF
J: TRBJ2-1
size: many
D: .
V: TRBV11-2

DNA: TGTGCCAGTTCCCCCTTTCTAGCGGGAGGATCCGAGCAGTACTTC
CDR3: CASSPFLAGGSEQYF
J: TRBJ2-7
size: .
D: TRBD2
V: TRBV19

DNA: TGTGCCAGCAACGAAGATACCTTATTTACAGATACGCAGTATTTT
CDR3: CASNEDTLFTDTQYF
J: TRBJ2-3
size: many
D: .
V: TRBV9

DNA: TGCGCCAGCAGTCTTAAAAGCGGGGGCAGCTCCTACGAGCAGTACTTC
CDR3: CASSLKSGGSSYEQYF
J: TRBJ2-7
size: many
D: TRBD2
V: TRBV4-1

DNA: TGCGCCAGCAGCCCAGAACCCTCAGGGACAGATACGCAGTATTTT
CDR3: CASSPEPSGTDTQYF
J: TRBJ2-3
size: .
D: .
V: TRBV4-1

DNA: TGTGCCAGCAGTGAACCGGGATATTACTCTGGAAACACCATATATTTT
CDR3: CASSEPGYYSGNTIYF
J: TRBJ1-3
size: many
D: .
V: TRBV2

DNA: TGTGCCAGCAGAGGACAATCCAGTTTCGCTGAAGCTTTCTTT
CDR3: CASRGQSSFAEAFF
J: TRBJ1-1
size: many
D: .
V: TRBV25-1

DNA: TGTGCCAGCAGCCAAGCAGGGACAAGCTCCTACGAGCAGTACTTC
CDR3: CASSQAGTSSYEQYF
J: TRBJ2-7
size: many
D: .
V: TRBV14

DNA: TGTGCCAGCAGTAAACGACCCGTACAAGAGACCCAGTACTTC
CDR3: CASSKRPVQETQYF
J: TRBJ2-5
size: many
D: .
V: TRBV27

DNA: TGTGCCAGCTCACCGTCAGGGTTGGAAAAACTGTTTTTT
CDR3: CASSPSGLEKLFF
J: TRBJ1-4
size: many
D: .
V: TRBV18

DNA: TGCGCCAGCAGCCGGGGACAGGGGTCGGGAGAGCAGTACTTC
CDR3: CASSRGQGSGEQYF
J: TRBJ2-7
size: many
D: TRBD1
V: TRBV4-1

DNA: TGCAGTGCTAGAGGGGGGAGGGCCTTTGGGCAGTTCTTC
CDR3: CSARGGRAFGQFF
J: TRBJ2-1
size: .
D: TRBD2
V: TRBV20-1

DNA: TGCGCCAGCAGCATCGACAGGGTCTACGAAAAACTGTTTTTT
CDR3: CASSIDRVYEKLFF
J: TRBJ1-4
size: many
D: TRBD1
V: TRBV4-1

DNA: TGTGCCAGCAGTTACTCGATGTTCCGTTACGAGCAGTACTTC
CDR3: CASSYSMFRYEQYF
J: TRBJ2-7
size: many
D: .
V: TRBV6-5

DNA: TGTGCCTGGAGACTCCGGGACAGCTCCTACGAGCAGTACTTC
CDR3: CAWRLRDSSYEQYF
J: TRBJ2-7
size: many
D: TRBD1
V: TRBV30

DNA: TGTGCCAGCAGCCTAGGGGTCACTCCCGCCGCCTACGAGCAGTACTTC
CDR3: CASSLGVTPAAYEQYF
J: TRBJ2-7
size: few
D: .
V: TRBV3-1

DNA: TGTGCCAGTAGTATAGGAGGCGGGAGGGCCGTCGGGGAGCAGTTCTTC
CDR3: CASSIGGGRAVGEQFF
J: TRBJ2-1
size: .
D: TRBD2
V: TRBV19

DNA: TGCGCCAGCAGCCCCCGGGACAGGGGTGTCTACGAGCAGTACTTC
CDR3: CASSPRDRGVYEQYF
J: TRBJ2-7
size: many
D: TRBD1
V: TRBV5-1

DNA: TGTGCCAGCAGCAGGGGATGGGCTTCGTTGGACTCACCCCTCCACTTT
CDR3: CASSRGWASLDSPLHF
J: TRBJ1-6
size: many
D: .
V: TRBV9

DNA: TGTGCCTGGAGTAGGGTCGGCGGGGTTGGGACTGAAGCTTTCTTT
CDR3: CAWSRVGGVGTEAFF
J: TRBJ1-1
size: many
D: .
V: TRBV30